These 3 T cell receptor beta chains came from one sample sequenced in a study of regulatory T cells in long-lasting Graves disease. The TCR beta library used iRepertoire HTBI primers with Arm-PCR amplification of CDR3. In TCRdb, the multiplex PCR reads were re-called with MiXCR into one record per CDR3 protein. The data contain 450,000 to 600,000 distinct CDR3 sequences, around an eighth of them singletons. Time point noted: newly diagnosed GD, antithyroid drugs for less than 3 months. After RNA was extracted from PBMCs, the TCR library was made from it. In addition, the sample was reused for a study of T cells in Graves' hyperthyroidism and ophthalmopathy.

Sample: peripheral blood mononuclear cells (PBMCs), taken at new diagnosis, from a patient treated with antithyroid drugs. The receptors here all came from a man aged 30-40 years with Graves disease.

Many counts were recorded for this clonotype. The V call is TRBV11-2, the J call TRBJ1-3, with D uncertain. The CDR3 has 15 residues. Germline CDR1 SGHAT, CDR2 FQNNGV. Trimming left V 4 bases short and J 2 bases short, with 12 bases between. CDR3 region: CASSSSVVAGNTIYF. CDR3 DNA sequence: TGTGCCAGCAGCTCCTCAGTGGTCGCTGGAAACACCATATATTTT. The full variable domain, with the rest looked up from reference TRBV11-2 and TRBJ1-3, is EAGVAQSPRYKIIEKRQSVAFWCNPISGHATLYWYQQILGQGPKLLIQFQNNGVVDDSQLPKDRFSAERLKGVDSTLKIQPAKLEDSAVYLCASSSSVVAGNTIYFGEGSWLTVV.

At least ten counts were recorded for this clonotype. For the CDR3, the DNA is TGTGCCAGCAGCCGGGGGGGGGACTTGAACACTGAAGCTTTCTTT. This sequence encodes CASSRGGDLNTEAFF. The genes are TRBV11-3 and TRBJ1-1, with a weak D call TRBD1 (5 bases). Trimming left V 5 bases short and J 0 bases short, with 13 bases between. CDR3 length: 15 residues. Germline assignment: CDR1 SGHNT and CDR2 YENEEA.

This clonotype came up many times. CDR3 residues: CASSPGTIDKEAFF. CDR3 in DNA: TGCGCCAGCAGCCCCGGGACTATTGACAAAGAAGCTTTCTTT. The chain links TRBV5-1 to TRBJ1-1; D may be TRBD1 (5 bases). CDR1 SGHRS and CDR2 YFSETQ come from the germline V gene. Deletions cut 4 bases from V and 8 bases from J, with 18 bases between. CDR3 length: 14 amino acids. Combining the CDR3 with reference TRBV5-1 and TRBJ1-1 gives the whole variable domain KAGVTQTPRYLIKTRGQQVTLSCSPISGHRSVSWYQQTPGQGLQFLFEYFSETQRNKGNFPGRFSGRQFSNSRSEMNVSTLELGDSALYLCASSPGTIDKEAFFGQGTRLTVV.